The present entry profiles one TCR beta chain with its context. No antigen is known for it. Base qualities are not provided; no much larger clone lies one nucleotide away. This sample is drawn from a study of blood T cell repertoires in COVID-19 (dated by TCRdb to about 2020). General notes on the study: The collaborator samples originated in the United States, Italy and Spain and spanned the acute and convalescent phases of COVID-19. The prospective study material was composed of cDNA or gDNA derived from T cells, B-cell-depleted T cells, or PBMCs. Subjects who had been exposed to COVID-19, were actively infected with it, or had recovered from it provided the deeply sampled blood TCRbeta repertoires that made up the dataset. The repertoires were released in a freely available public database intended as a resource for research on the immune response to SARS-CoV-2. The samples were drawn from two sources: the first 160 participants of the ongoing ImmuneRACE study, and approximately 1,300 subjects contributed by 6 global collaborators. Nearly every sample came with metadata listing a de-identified subject ID, COVID-19 status, age in years and sex. Where HLA class I and class II types were available, the types were taken from metadata supplied by the sample provider, not from assay-based typing. Overall study outcomes, separate from this receptor: Clinical and demographic metadata were provided uncurated, with the amount varying by source and participant.

The immunoSEQ Assay, a bias-controlled multiplex PCR, was used to amplify TCRbeta CDR3 regions from genomic DNA. In the source study's methods: The number of nucleated cells in each sample was estimated from the amplification of reference gene primers within the assay. To quantify the absolute abundance of each unique TCRbeta CDR3 rearrangement, sequence reads were collapsed and filtered. For each sample, productive Simpson clonality was calculated by taking the square root of Simpson's diversity index across productive rearrangements. TCRdb took over this immuneACCESS table, retaining in-frame rearrangements with V and J assigned. Such tables are incomplete; in checked studies, under half of the missing clones stem from an unresolved V gene, and the remainder is unexplained. That table furnishes V, J and clone size, whereas the DNA furnished D and trimming. The sample table contains about 270,000 clones; only one count was recorded for approximately 86% of them. Jointly, the top ten make up under 15% of the sample.

One collaborating source in Seattle enrolled patients while the patients were actively infected and followed the patients over time throughout the course of disease. Whole blood was collected in K2EDTA tubes by collaborating institutions according to the institutions' own protocols. For TCRbeta analysis, collaborator samples were shipped as frozen whole blood, as isolated PBMCs, or as DNA extracted from either sample type. CDR1 is given as GTSNPN and CDR2 as SVGIG, both from the germline V gene (reference sequence). CDR3 length: 13 amino acids, cysteine to phenylalanine. The read is trimmed to its CDR3 DNA, 39 bases read in frame from base 1. Trimming accounts for 4 bases at V and 10 bases at J, while the number of junction bases matched to no gene is 9.

Recombination connected TRBV30 to TRBJ2-1, with 8 middle bases fitting TRBD2. The sequencing sample was made of peripheral blood. The clonotype comes from a woman between 70 and 85 years old with COVID-19, enrolled during active disease. The sequenced DNA: TGTGCCTGGATGGCGGGGGGCCGTAGGGAGCAGTTCTTC. Its protein product is CAWMAGGRREQFF.